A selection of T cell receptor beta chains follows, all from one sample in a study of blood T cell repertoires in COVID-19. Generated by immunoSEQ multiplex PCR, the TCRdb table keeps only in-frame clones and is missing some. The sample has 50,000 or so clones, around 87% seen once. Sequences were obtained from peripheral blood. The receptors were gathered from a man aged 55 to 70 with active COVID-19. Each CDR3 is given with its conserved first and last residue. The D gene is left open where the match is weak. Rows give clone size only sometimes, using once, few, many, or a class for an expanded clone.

cdr3_nt: TGTGCCAGCAGTTTAGGCAGGGGCACTGAAGCTTTCTTT
cdr3_aa: CASSLGRGTEAFF
j_call: TRBJ1-1
v_call: TRBV28
d_call: -
clone_size: -

cdr3_nt: TGTGCCAGCAGCCCCTGGGACACCCCCTACGAGCAGTACTTC
cdr3_aa: CASSPWDTPYEQYF
j_call: TRBJ2-7
v_call: TRBV28
d_call: -
clone_size: -

cdr3_nt: TGTGCCAGCAGTGATCTGGGACAGGGGGCGCTGGGCAATCAGCCCCAGCATTTT
cdr3_aa: CASSDLGQGALGNQPQHF
j_call: TRBJ1-5
v_call: TRBV6-1
d_call: TRBD1
clone_size: -

cdr3_nt: TGTGCCAGCAGTTACTCCCAGGGATGGTACGAGCAGTACTTC
cdr3_aa: CASSYSQGWYEQYF
j_call: TRBJ2-7
v_call: TRBV6-6
d_call: -
clone_size: -

cdr3_nt: TGTGCCAGCAGTTACTCATGGACAGGAGCCTACGAGCAGTACTTC
cdr3_aa: CASSYSWTGAYEQYF
j_call: TRBJ2-7
v_call: TRBV6-6
d_call: TRBD1
clone_size: -

cdr3_nt: TGTGCCAGCTCACCAACGCGGCACAATGAGCAGTTCTTC
cdr3_aa: CASSPTRHNEQFF
j_call: TRBJ2-1
v_call: TRBV18
d_call: -
clone_size: once

cdr3_nt: TGCGCCAGCAGCCTGGGTCCGGTGGGGAGTCAGCCCCAGCATTTT
cdr3_aa: CASSLGPVGSQPQHF
j_call: TRBJ1-5
v_call: TRBV5-1
d_call: -
clone_size: -

cdr3_nt: TGTGCCAGCAGCTTCCGACAGGGGGACGCGGAGACCCAGTACTTC
cdr3_aa: CASSFRQGDAETQYF
j_call: TRBJ2-5
v_call: TRBV11-3
d_call: TRBD1
clone_size: -

cdr3_nt: TGTGCCTGGAGAGCGAGTGCTTACGAGCAGTACTTC
cdr3_aa: CAWRASAYEQYF
j_call: TRBJ2-7
v_call: TRBV30
d_call: -
clone_size: -

cdr3_nt: TGTGCCAGCAGCTTAGAGCTGCAGGGGACCGAAGAGACCCAGTACTTC
cdr3_aa: CASSLELQGTEETQYF
j_call: TRBJ2-5
v_call: TRBV11-2
d_call: -
clone_size: -

cdr3_nt: TGTGCCAGCAGTTTATACCAGGGGCATAGCTCCTACGAGCAGTACTTC
cdr3_aa: CASSLYQGHSSYEQYF
j_call: TRBJ2-7
v_call: TRBV27
d_call: -
clone_size: -

cdr3_nt: TGTGCCAGCAGCCAAAGCGGGAGGAGGGGTACCGGGGAGCTGTTTTTT
cdr3_aa: CASSQSGRRGTGELFF
j_call: TRBJ2-2
v_call: TRBV14
d_call: TRBD2
clone_size: -

cdr3_nt: TGTGCCAGCTCACCTTTTGAAAGGGGAGGAGAGACCCAGTACTTC
cdr3_aa: CASSPFERGGETQYF
j_call: TRBJ2-5
v_call: TRBV18
d_call: -
clone_size: -

cdr3_nt: TGTGCCAGCAGCGTGGGACTAGTAGAAGAGACCCAGTACTTC
cdr3_aa: CASSVGLVEETQYF
j_call: TRBJ2-5
v_call: TRBV9
d_call: TRBD2
clone_size: -

cdr3_nt: TGTGCCAGCAGCCAATATAGGGCAGGGGCGAGCACTGAAGCTTTCTTT
cdr3_aa: CASSQYRAGASTEAFF
j_call: TRBJ1-1
v_call: TRBV14
d_call: -
clone_size: -

cdr3_nt: TGTGCCAGCAGAGTACAGGCAAAAGCTTTCTTT
cdr3_aa: CASRVQAKAFF
j_call: TRBJ1-1
v_call: TRBV25-1
d_call: -
clone_size: -

cdr3_nt: TGTGCCACCAGTGATTTGGGGTACTTCGGAGATGAGCAGTTCTTC
cdr3_aa: CATSDLGYFGDEQFF
j_call: TRBJ2-1
v_call: TRBV24-1
d_call: -
clone_size: -

cdr3_nt: TGTGCCAGCAGCGAGAGGGACACTGAAGCTTTCTTT
cdr3_aa: CASSERDTEAFF
j_call: TRBJ1-1
v_call: TRBV5-4
d_call: -
clone_size: -

cdr3_nt: TGTGCCAGCAGCCCCAGCGCTAACTATGGCTACACCTTC
cdr3_aa: CASSPSANYGYTF
j_call: TRBJ1-2
v_call: TRBV7-3
d_call: -
clone_size: -

cdr3_nt: TGTGCCAGCAGCCGGGGGTGGGAGGCACACAATGAGCAGTTCTTC
cdr3_aa: CASSRGWEAHNEQFF
j_call: TRBJ2-1
v_call: TRBV3-1/TRBV3-2
d_call: -
clone_size: -

cdr3_nt: TGCGCCAGCAGCTTGCCTACTGCTGCCTACGAGCAGTACTTC
cdr3_aa: CASSLPTAAYEQYF
j_call: TRBJ2-7
v_call: TRBV5-1
d_call: -
clone_size: -

cdr3_nt: TGTGCCAGCAGACCCGCAGCGGGAGACTACGAGCAGTACTTC
cdr3_aa: CASRPAAGDYEQYF
j_call: TRBJ2-7
v_call: TRBV3-1/TRBV3-2
d_call: TRBD2
clone_size: once

cdr3_nt: TGTGCCAGCAGCTTGAGCGGAGGCTCCTACAATGAGCAGTTCTTC
cdr3_aa: CASSLSGGSYNEQFF
j_call: TRBJ2-1
v_call: TRBV7-3
d_call: -
clone_size: -

cdr3_nt: TGTGCCAGCAGCGCTGGGACTAGCGGGACCTACGAGCAGTACTTC
cdr3_aa: CASSAGTSGTYEQYF
j_call: TRBJ2-7
v_call: TRBV9
d_call: TRBD2
clone_size: -

cdr3_nt: TGTGCCAGCAGGAGTCCAGATACGCAGTATTTT
cdr3_aa: CASRSPDTQYF
j_call: TRBJ2-3
v_call: TRBV6-6
d_call: -
clone_size: -

cdr3_nt: TGTGCCAGCAGCCAAGTGGAGGCCCGAAATATCTATGGCTACACCTTC
cdr3_aa: CASSQVEARNIYGYTF
j_call: TRBJ1-2
v_call: TRBV3-1/TRBV3-2
d_call: -
clone_size: -

cdr3_nt: TGCGCCAGCAGCTTGGCCTCACTAGCGGGGACAGAGACCCAGTACTTC
cdr3_aa: CASSLASLAGTETQYF
j_call: TRBJ2-5
v_call: TRBV5-1
d_call: TRBD2
clone_size: -

cdr3_nt: TGTGCCAGAAGCCCCCCTGAGCTGCGAGAGCAGTACTTC
cdr3_aa: CARSPPELREQYF
j_call: TRBJ2-7
v_call: TRBV5-3
d_call: -
clone_size: -

cdr3_nt: TGTGCCAGCTCACAGTTACAGGGTAATCAAGAGACCCAGTACTTC
cdr3_aa: CASSQLQGNQETQYF
j_call: TRBJ2-5
v_call: TRBV18
d_call: -
clone_size: once

cdr3_nt: TGTGCCAGCAGTGAGGGAGGCAATCAGCCCCAGCATTTT
cdr3_aa: CASSEGGNQPQHF
j_call: TRBJ1-5
v_call: TRBV6-1
d_call: -
clone_size: -

cdr3_nt: TGCGCCAGCAGCCAATCATTAGCGGGAGGGACGGATGAGCAGTTCTTC
cdr3_aa: CASSQSLAGGTDEQFF
j_call: TRBJ2-1
v_call: TRBV4-1
d_call: TRBD2
clone_size: -

cdr3_nt: TGTGCCAGCAGCCGCCCGGGGGGAAACACCATATATTTT
cdr3_aa: CASSRPGGNTIYF
j_call: TRBJ1-3
v_call: TRBV7-2
d_call: -
clone_size: -

cdr3_nt: TGTGCCATCAGCTTGTCCTACGAGCAGTACTTC
cdr3_aa: CAISLSYEQYF
j_call: TRBJ2-7
v_call: TRBV10-3
d_call: -
clone_size: -

cdr3_nt: TGTGCCAGCAGCTTAATGGTCGGCGGGGAGCTGTTTTTT
cdr3_aa: CASSLMVGGELFF
j_call: TRBJ2-2
v_call: TRBV7-2
d_call: -
clone_size: -

cdr3_nt: TGCGCCAGCCCACGATTCGCGACAGGTTATGGCTACACCTTC
cdr3_aa: CASPRFATGYGYTF
j_call: TRBJ1-2
v_call: TRBV23-1
d_call: -
clone_size: -

cdr3_nt: TGCAGTGCTAGTTTACAGACTAATGAAAAACTGTTTTTT
cdr3_aa: CSASLQTNEKLFF
j_call: TRBJ1-4
v_call: TRBV20-1
d_call: -
clone_size: -

cdr3_nt: TGTGCCAGCACCCGGGGGTCGGGACTCTCCCTCTACGAGCAGTACTTC
cdr3_aa: CASTRGSGLSLYEQYF
j_call: TRBJ2-7
v_call: TRBV6-6
d_call: -
clone_size: -

cdr3_nt: TGTGCTAGCAGCCCGGGACTAGCGGATGACGAGCAGTACTTC
cdr3_aa: CASSPGLADDEQYF
j_call: TRBJ2-7
v_call: TRBV7-7
d_call: TRBD2
clone_size: -

cdr3_nt: TGTGCCAGCAGCACTCAGGGGGGCTCCTACAATGAGCAGTTCTTC
cdr3_aa: CASSTQGGSYNEQFF
j_call: TRBJ2-1
v_call: TRBV6-6
d_call: -
clone_size: -

cdr3_nt: TGCGCCAGCAGCCCGAGGGAGGGTCTGACCGGGGAGCTGTTTTTT
cdr3_aa: CASSPREGLTGELFF
j_call: TRBJ2-2
v_call: TRBV5-1
d_call: TRBD2
clone_size: few

cdr3_nt: TGTGCCATCAGAACGGACAGCTATGGCTACACCTTC
cdr3_aa: CAIRTDSYGYTF
j_call: TRBJ1-2
v_call: TRBV10-3
d_call: -
clone_size: -

cdr3_nt: TGTGCCAGCAGTTTAGGCCCCCGGACAGGAGGGGGCTACACCTTC
cdr3_aa: CASSLGPRTGGGYTF
j_call: TRBJ1-2
v_call: TRBV28
d_call: TRBD1
clone_size: many

cdr3_nt: TGTGCCAGCAGTGTTAACGGAGCGAACACTGAAGCTTTCTTT
cdr3_aa: CASSVNGANTEAFF
j_call: TRBJ1-1
v_call: TRBV2
d_call: -
clone_size: -